The clone carrying this T cell receptor beta chain was recorded a few times. Antigen specificity is unknown. The CDR3 covers 13 residues. Trimming removed 2 bases at V and 3 bases at J, with 7 bases between. CDR1 is SNHLY and CDR2 is FYNNEI in the germline V gene. Following an approximately eleven-day culture, CD4+ T cells were purified. Nucleocapsid antibodies were negative in the vaccine recipients, who had never had SARS-CoV-2 infection. This entry is derived from a study of vaccination effects on CD4 cells after COVID-19. Turning to the study itself: Vaccine administered to participants consisted of two doses of either BNT162b2 or mRNA-1273.

Measured with immunoSEQ multiplex PCR; TCRdb has only the in-frame clones, and not every one. The sample comprises about 72,000 clones, approximately 77% of which are singletons, and about 1.9% rests with the top ten. This sequence joins TRBV2 and TRBJ1-2; the D is unclear. The TCR sequence derives from a human donor who received a COVID-19 vaccine. The specimen was CD4+ T cells from PBMCs cultured without peptide, collected before COVID-19 vaccination. This CDR3 reads CASSEPGYYGYTF. The CDR3 nucleotides read TGTGCCAGCAGTGAACCGGGCTACTATGGCTACACCTTC.